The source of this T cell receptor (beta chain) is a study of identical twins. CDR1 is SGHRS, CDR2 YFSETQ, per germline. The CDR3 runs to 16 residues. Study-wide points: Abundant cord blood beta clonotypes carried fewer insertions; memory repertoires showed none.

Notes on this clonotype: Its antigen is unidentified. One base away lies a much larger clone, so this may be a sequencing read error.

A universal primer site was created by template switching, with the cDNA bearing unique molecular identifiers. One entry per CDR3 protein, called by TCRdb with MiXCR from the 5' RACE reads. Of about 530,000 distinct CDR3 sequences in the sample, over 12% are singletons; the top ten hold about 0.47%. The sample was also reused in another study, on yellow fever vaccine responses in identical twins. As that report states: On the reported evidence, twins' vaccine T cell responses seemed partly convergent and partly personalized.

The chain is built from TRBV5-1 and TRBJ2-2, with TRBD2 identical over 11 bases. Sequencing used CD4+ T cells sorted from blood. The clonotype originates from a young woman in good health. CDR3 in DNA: TGCGCCAACAGCGCGACTAGCGGGGCGAACACCGGGGAGCTGTTTTTT. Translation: CANSATSGANTGELFF.